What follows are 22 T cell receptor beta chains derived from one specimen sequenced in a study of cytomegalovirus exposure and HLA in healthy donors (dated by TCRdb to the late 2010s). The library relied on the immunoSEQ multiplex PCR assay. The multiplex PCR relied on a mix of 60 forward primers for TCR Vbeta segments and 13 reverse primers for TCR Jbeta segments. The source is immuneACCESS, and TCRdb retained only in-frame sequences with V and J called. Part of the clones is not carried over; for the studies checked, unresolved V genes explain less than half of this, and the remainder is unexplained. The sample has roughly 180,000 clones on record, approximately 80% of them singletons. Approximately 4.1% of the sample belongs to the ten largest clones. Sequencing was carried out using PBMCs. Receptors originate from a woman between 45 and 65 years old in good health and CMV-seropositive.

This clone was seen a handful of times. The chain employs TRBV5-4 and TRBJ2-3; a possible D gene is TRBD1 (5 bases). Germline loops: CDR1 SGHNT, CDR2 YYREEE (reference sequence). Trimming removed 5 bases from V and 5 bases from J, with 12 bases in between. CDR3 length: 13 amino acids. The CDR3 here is CASSGRDEDTQYF. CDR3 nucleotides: TGTGCCAGCAGTGGCAGGGATGAAGATACGCAGTATTTT. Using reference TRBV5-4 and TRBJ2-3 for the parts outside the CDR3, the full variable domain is ETGVTQSPTHLIKTRGQQVTLRCSSQSGHNTVSWYQQALGQGPQFIFQYYREEENGRGNFPPRFSGLQFPNYSSELNVNALELDDSALYLCASSGRDEDTQYFGPGTRLTVL.

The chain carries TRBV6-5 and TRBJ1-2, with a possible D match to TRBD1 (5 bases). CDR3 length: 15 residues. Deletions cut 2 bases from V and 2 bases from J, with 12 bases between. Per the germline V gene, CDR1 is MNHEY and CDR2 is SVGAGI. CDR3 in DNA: TGTGCCAGCAGTTACGGGATTAAGGGGAACTATGGCTACACCTTC. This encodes CASSYGIKGNYGYTF.

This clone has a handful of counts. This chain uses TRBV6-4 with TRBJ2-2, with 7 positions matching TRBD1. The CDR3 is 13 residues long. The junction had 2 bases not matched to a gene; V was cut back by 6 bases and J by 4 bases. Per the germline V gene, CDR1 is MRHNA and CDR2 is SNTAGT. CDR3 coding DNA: TGTGCCAGCAGCGGGACAGCCACCGGGGAGCTGTTTTTT. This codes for CASSGTATGELFF.

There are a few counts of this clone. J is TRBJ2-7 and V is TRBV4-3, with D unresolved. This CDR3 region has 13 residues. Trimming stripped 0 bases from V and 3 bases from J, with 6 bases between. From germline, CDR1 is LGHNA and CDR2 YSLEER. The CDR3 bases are TGCGCCAGCAGCCAAGAGTTTCTCTACGAGCAGTACTTC. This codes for CASSQEFLYEQYF.

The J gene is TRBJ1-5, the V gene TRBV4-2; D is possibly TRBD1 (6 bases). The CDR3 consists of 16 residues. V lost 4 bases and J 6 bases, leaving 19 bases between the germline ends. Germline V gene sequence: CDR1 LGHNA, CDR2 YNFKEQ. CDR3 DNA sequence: TGTGCCAGCAGCCCTTATAGCAGGGGCGCGGGTCAGCCCCAGCATTTT. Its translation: CASSPYSRGAGQPQHF.

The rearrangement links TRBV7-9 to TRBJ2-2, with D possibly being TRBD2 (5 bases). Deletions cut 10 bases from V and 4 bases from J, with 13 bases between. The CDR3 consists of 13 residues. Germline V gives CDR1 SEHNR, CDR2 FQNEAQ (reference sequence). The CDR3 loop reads CATLRDFTGELFF. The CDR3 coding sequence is TGTGCCACCTTACGGGATTTCACCGGGGAGCTGTTTTTT.

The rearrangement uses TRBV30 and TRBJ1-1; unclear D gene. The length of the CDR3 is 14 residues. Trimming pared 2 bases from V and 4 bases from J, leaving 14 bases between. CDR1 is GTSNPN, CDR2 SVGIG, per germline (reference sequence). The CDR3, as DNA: TGTGCCTGGAGTAACCCCCCCCTGAGCACTGAAGCTTTCTTT. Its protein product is CAWSNPPLSTEAFF.

CDR3 region: CAISVDRTGSSYEQYF. In DNA, the CDR3 is TGTGCCATCAGTGTAGATCGGACAGGATCTTCCTACGAGCAGTACTTC. The chain recombines TRBV10-3 with TRBJ2-7; 7 positions match TRBD1. Trimming at V came to 4 bases and at J to 1 base, leaving 10 bases not matched to a gene. The CDR3 has 16 residues. CDR1 and CDR2 from the germline V gene are ENHRY and SYGVKD.

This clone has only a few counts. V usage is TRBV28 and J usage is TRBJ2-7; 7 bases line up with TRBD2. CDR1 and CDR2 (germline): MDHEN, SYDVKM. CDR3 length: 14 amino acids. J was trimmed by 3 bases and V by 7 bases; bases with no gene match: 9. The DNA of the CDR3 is TGTGCCAGCACCACCCCGGGAGGAGACTACGAGCAGTACTTC. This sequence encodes CASTTPGGDYEQYF.

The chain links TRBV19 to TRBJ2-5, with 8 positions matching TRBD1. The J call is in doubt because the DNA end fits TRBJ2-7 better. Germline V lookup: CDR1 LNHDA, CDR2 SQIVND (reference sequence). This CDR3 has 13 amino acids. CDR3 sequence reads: CASSVDREYEQYF. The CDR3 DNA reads TGTGCCAGTAGTGTGGACAGGGAGTACGAGCAGTACTTC.

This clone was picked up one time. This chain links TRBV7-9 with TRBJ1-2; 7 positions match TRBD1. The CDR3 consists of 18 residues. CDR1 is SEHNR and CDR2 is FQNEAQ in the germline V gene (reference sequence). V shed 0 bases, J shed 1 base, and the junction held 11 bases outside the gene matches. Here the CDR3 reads CASSLAGKGGDDNYGYTF. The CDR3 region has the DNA TGTGCCAGCAGCTTAGCAGGAAAAGGGGGCGATGATAACTATGGCTACACCTTC.

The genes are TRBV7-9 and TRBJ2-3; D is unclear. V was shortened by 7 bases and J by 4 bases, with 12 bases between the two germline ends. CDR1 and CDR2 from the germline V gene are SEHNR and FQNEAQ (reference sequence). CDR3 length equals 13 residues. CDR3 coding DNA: TGTGCCAGCAACTTTATCCTCGCAGATACGCAGTATTTT. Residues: CASNFILADTQYF.

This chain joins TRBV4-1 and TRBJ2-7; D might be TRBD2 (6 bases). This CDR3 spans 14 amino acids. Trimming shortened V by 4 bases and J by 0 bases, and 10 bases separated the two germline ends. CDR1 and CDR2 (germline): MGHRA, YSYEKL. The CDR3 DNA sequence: TGCGCCAGCAGCCTACGGGAGACCTCCTACGAGCAGTACTTC. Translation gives CASSLRETSYEQYF.

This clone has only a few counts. CDR3 amino acids: CASSLGRISGNTIYF. CDR3 sequence (DNA): TGTGCCAGCAGCTTAGGGCGGATCTCTGGAAACACCATATATTTT. The genes are TRBV11-2 and TRBJ1-3; D is unclear. The ends were cut back, 1 base at V and 0 bases at J, with 7 bases in the middle. Germline CDR1 and CDR2: SGHAT and FQNNGV. The CDR3 is made up of 15 amino acids.

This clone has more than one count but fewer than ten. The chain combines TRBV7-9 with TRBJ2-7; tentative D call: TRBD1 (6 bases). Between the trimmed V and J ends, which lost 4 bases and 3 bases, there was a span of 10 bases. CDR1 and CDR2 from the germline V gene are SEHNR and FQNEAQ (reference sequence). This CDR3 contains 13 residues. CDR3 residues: CASSSDRFYEQYF. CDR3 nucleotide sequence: TGTGCCAGCAGCTCCGACAGGTTCTACGAGCAGTACTTC. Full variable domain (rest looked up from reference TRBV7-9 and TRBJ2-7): DTGVSQNPRHKITKRGQNVTFRCDPISEHNRLYWYRQTLGQGPEFLTYFQNEAQLEKSRLLSDRFSAERPKGSFSTLEIQRTEQGDSAMYLCASSSDRFYEQYFGPGTRLTVT.

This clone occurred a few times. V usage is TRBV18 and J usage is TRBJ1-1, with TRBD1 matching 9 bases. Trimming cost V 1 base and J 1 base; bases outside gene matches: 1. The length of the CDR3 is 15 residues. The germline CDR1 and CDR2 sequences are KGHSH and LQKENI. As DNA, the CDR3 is TGTGCCAGCTCACCACTGGGACAGGGGAACACTGAAGCTTTCTTT. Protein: CASSPLGQGNTEAFF.

The DNA for the CDR3 is TGTGCCCGACAGGGTGAGGTAGGCTATGGCTACACCTTC. It encodes CARQGEVGYGYTF. The chain has TRBV30 and TRBJ1-2; 7 bases agree with TRBD1. Germline lookup yields CDR1 GTSNPN and CDR2 SVGIG (reference sequence). Unmatched junction bases numbered 10, after V lost 8 bases and J lost 4 bases. The CDR3 has 13 residues.

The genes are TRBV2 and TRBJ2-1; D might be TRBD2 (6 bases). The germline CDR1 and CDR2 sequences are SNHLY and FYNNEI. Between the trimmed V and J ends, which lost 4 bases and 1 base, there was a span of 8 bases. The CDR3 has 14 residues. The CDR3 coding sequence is TGTGCCAGCAGTGCGGGGAGGTCCTACAATGAGCAGTTCTTC. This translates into CASSAGRSYNEQFF.

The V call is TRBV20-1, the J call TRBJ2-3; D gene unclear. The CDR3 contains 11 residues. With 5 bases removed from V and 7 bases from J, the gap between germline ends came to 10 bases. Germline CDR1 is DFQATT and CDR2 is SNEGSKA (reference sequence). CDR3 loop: CSAHVQNTQYF. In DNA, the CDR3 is TGCAGTGCTCATGTCCAGAATACGCAGTATTTT.

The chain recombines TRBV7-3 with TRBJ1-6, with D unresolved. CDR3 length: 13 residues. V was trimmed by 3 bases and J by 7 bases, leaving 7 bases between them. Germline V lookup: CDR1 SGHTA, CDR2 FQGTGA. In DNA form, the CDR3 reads TGTGCCAGCAGCTTCAGGAAGAATTCACCCCTCCACTTT. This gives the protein CASSFRKNSPLHF.

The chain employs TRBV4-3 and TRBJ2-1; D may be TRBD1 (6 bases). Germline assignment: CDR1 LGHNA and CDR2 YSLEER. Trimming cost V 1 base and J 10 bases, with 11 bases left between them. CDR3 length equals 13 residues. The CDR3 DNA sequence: TGCGCCAGCAGCCAAGTAGTTAGGGGGGAGCAGTTCTTC. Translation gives CASSQVVRGEQFF.

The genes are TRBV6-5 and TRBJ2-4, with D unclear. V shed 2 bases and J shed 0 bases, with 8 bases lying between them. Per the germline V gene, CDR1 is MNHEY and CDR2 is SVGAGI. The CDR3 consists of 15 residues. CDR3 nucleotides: TGTGCCAGCAGTTACACAGACGTAGCCAAAAACATTCAGTACTTC. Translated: CASSYTDVAKNIQYF.